Described below is a single TCR beta chain sequence and its context. In the source study's methods: Cell counts per sample came from amplifying reference gene primers. Clones were read by immunoSEQ multiplex PCR, and TCRdb kept only the in-frame ones, dropping some. The DNA was the basis for D and trimming; V, J and clone size are from that table. The sample yields roughly 240,000 clones, approximately 83% seen once. The record originates from a study of blood T cell repertoires in COVID-19. The overall study: Sites across the United States, Italy and Spain contributed samples from acute and convalescent COVID-19.

V shed 5 bases and J shed 5 bases, with 16 bases lying between them. From germline, CDR1 is SEHNR and CDR2 FQNEAQ (reference sequence). The CDR3 totals 14 residues. This clonotype was obtained from a woman in her thirties who had recovered from COVID-19. The genes are TRBV7-9 and TRBJ2-7; possibly TRBD2 for D (6 bases). Sequenced sample: peripheral blood. CDR3 loop: CASSAGRAFHEQYF. The CDR3 DNA is TGTGCCAGCAGCGCGGGACGGGCCTTCCACGAGCAGTACTTC.